In this sample, the clone carrying this T cell receptor (beta chain) turned up a few times. Its antigen is unidentified. This CDR3 is 15 amino acids long. V lost 0 bases, J lost 3 bases, and 6 bases lay in between. The V gene's germline CDR1 is MNHEY and CDR2 SVGAGI. This record belongs to a study of T cell repertoires in cytomegalovirus infection. Study-wide results and limits: HLA-C-restricted CMV-specific TCR beta clonotypes prevailed in the ex vivo response.

From the reads, TCRdb called clonotypes with MiXCR, one entry per CDR3 protein. The sample includes approximately 630,000 distinct CDR3 sequences, more than 20% seen only once; the top ten take around 8%. This clonotype was sampled from a human donor in good health (CMV status not recorded). Some clones in this sample may be carry-over from other donors' samples. V gene TRBV6-5 combines with J gene TRBJ2-6, with D unclear. The sample comprised CD8+ T cells from PBMCs. CDR3 protein: CASSYSPDGANVLTF. The DNA of the CDR3 is TGTGCCAGCAGTTACTCGCCAGATGGGGCCAACGTCCTGACTTTC.